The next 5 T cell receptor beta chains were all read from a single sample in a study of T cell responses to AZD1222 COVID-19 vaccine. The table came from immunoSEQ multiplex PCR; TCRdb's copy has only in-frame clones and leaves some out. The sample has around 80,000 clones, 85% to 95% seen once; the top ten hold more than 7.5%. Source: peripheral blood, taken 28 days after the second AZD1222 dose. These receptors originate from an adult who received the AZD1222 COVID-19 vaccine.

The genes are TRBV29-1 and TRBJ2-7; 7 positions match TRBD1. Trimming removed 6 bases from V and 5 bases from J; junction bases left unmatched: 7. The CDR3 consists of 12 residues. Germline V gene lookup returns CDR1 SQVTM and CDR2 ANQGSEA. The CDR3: CSVLRDSHEQYF. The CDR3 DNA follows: TGCAGCGTGCTACGGGACAGCCACGAGCAGTACTTC.

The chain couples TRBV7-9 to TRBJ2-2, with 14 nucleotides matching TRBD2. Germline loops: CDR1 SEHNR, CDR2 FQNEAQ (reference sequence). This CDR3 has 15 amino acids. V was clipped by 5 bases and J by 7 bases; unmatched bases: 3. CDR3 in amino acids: CASSGGLAGGGELFF. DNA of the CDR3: TGTGCCAGCAGCGGAGGACTAGCGGGAGGCGGGGAGCTGTTTTTT.

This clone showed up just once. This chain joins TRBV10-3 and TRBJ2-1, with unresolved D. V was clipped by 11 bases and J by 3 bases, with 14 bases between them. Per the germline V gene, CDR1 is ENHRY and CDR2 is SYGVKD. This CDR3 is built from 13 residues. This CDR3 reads CAVTPDGYNEQFF. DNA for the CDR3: TGTGCCGTCACCCCGGACGGCTACAATGAGCAGTTCTTC.

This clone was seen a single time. As DNA, the CDR3 is TGTGCCAGCAGCTTATTTACTCAGCCCCAGCATTTT. Protein sequence: CASSLFTQPQHF. The genes are TRBV7-9 and TRBJ1-5; D gene uncertain. Looked up from germline, CDR1 is SEHNR and CDR2 is FQNEAQ (reference sequence). Trimming cost V 2 bases and J 6 bases, with 5 bases left between them. This CDR3 has 12 amino acids.

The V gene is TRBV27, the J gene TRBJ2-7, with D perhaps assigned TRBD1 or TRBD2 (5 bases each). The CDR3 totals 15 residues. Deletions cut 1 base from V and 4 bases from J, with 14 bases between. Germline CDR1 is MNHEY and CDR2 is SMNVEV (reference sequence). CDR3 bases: TGTGCCAGCAGTTTATTTATAGGGACGGAGTACGAGCAGTACTTC. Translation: CASSLFIGTEYEQYF.